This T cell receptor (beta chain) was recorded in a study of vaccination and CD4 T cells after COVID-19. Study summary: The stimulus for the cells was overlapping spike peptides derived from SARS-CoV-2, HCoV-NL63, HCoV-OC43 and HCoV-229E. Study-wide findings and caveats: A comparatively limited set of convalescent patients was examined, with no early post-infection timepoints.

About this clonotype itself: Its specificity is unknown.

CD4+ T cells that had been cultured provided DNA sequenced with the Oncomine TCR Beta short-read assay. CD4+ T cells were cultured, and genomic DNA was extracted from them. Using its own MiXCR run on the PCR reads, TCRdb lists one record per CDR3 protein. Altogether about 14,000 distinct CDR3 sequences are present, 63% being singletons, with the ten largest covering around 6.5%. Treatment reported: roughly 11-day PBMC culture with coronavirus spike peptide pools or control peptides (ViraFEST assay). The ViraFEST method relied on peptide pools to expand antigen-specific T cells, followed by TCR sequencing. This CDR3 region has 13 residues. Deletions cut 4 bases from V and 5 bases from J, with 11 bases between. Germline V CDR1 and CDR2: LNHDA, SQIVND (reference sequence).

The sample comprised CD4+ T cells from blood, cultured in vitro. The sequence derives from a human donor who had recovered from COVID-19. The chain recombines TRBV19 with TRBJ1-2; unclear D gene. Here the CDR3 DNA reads TGTGCCAGTAGTAGTCGAGCAGCTTATGGCTACACCTTC. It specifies CASSSRAAYGYTF.